This entry describes one TCR beta chain. Its cognate antigen is unknown. The CDR3 sequence is 15 residues long. The ends were cut back, 4 bases at V and 7 bases at J, with 18 bases in the middle. Germline V gene data show CDR1 as SGHRS and CDR2 as YFSETQ. The data originate from a study of cytotoxic CD8 clonotypes in ibrutinib-treated CLL. Study details: Mean values per sample were 250,000 to 300,000 productive templates and 94,082 productive rearrangements.

Cryopreserved PBMCs yielded approximately 2 micrograms of genomic DNA for TCR beta libraries. The protocol was immunoSEQ multiplex PCR, while the TCRdb copy is restricted to in-frame clones and leaves out a portion. The sample lists fewer than 90,000 clones, just over 85% occurring once. Findings and caveats of the study: Starting clonality was above that of age-matched healthy donors and tracked circulating CD8+ T-cell counts.

The chain links TRBV5-1 to TRBJ2-1; D is possibly TRBD1 or TRBD2 (7 bases each). Sample: PBMCs, taken before ibrutinib treatment. The clonotype originates from a human donor with chronic lymphocytic leukemia. The CDR3, as DNA: TGCGCCAGCAGCGAACTCCCAGGGGGAGGGAATGAGCAGTTCTTC. Translation: CASSELPGGGNEQFF.